This T cell receptor (beta chain) comes out of a study of shared clonotypes between healthy human individuals. The overall study: For every donor, three CD4 naive, three CD4 memory, two CD8 naive and one CD8 memory plates were used. Whole-study results and caveats: When naive CD4 clonotypes were compared across a handful of donors, approximately 5% were shared. When compared with the clonotypes that were shared by all four sorted-subset donors, the non-shared clonotypes turned out to have lower generation probabilities.

This CDR3 has 10 residues. Germline V gene sequence: CDR1 MNHEY, CDR2 SMNVEV (reference sequence). Trimming left V 7 bases short and J 6 bases short, with 7 bases between. Investigators spread the genomic DNA of each subset evenly over several immunoSEQ plates. Using immunoSEQ multiplex PCR, the repertoire was profiled, and TCRdb retains in-frame clones only, with some absent. The table includes around 610,000 clones, roughly 96% detected once. In the naive CD8 group, cells lacked CD45RO and were positively selected for CCR7, so terminally differentiated effector memory CD45RA+ cells were left out. Comment on this clone: Its target is unknown.

The receptor was derived from a woman in her twenties or thirties in good health. The genes are TRBV27 and TRBJ2-7; no reliable D call. Sequencing was performed on naive CD8+ T cells sorted from blood. CDR3 DNA: TGTGCCAGCACCCGAGTCGAGCAGTACTTC. This gives the protein CASTRVEQYF.